This passage covers 27 T cell receptor beta chains from one sample sequenced in a study of shared clonotypes between healthy human individuals. The protocol was immunoSEQ multiplex PCR, while the TCRdb copy is restricted to in-frame clones and leaves out a portion. The sample carries about 2 million clones, 95% recorded once. Material: naive CD4+ T cells sorted from blood. Documented subset: CD45RA+ positively selected. The receptors shown here come from a man between 18 and 29 years old in good health.

This clone appeared once. A junction end diverges from the germline sequence, so it may reflect a read error. This chain's CDR3 is CASSLGRDRHF. The CDR3 DNA reads as TGTGCCAGCAGTTTAGGGAGGGACAGACACTTC. The chain employs TRBV28 and TRBJ2-7; D is perhaps TRBD1 or TRBD2 (7 bases each). Germline assignment: CDR1 MDHEN and CDR2 SYDVKM. There are 11 residues in the CDR3.

The chain links TRBV6-6 to TRBJ1-3, with D perhaps matching TRBD1 (6 bases). CDR1 MNHNY and CDR2 SVGAGI come from the germline V gene (reference sequence). This CDR3 has 15 amino acids. The V end lost 4 bases, the J end lost 2 bases, and 12 bases lay between the germline ends. The CDR3 sequence: CASSSQGRTGNTIYF. The CDR3 nucleotides read TGTGCCAGCAGTTCACAGGGTAGGACTGGAAACACCATATATTTT.

The gene calls are TRBV6-1 and TRBJ1-5; D possibly corresponds to TRBD1 (6 bases). With 8 bases removed from V and 2 bases from J, the gap between germline ends came to 10 bases. The CDR3 extends over 13 amino acids. CDR1 is MNHNS, CDR2 SASEGT, per germline. For the CDR3, the DNA is TGTGCCAGCTTACAGGGTGGCAATCAGCCCCAGCATTTT. Its translation is CASLQGGNQPQHF.

The chain couples TRBV5-6 to TRBJ2-2; D not resolved. CDR3 size: 14 residues. Germline assignment: CDR1 SGHDT and CDR2 YYEEEE. V dropped 2 bases and J dropped 3 bases, with 8 bases sitting between them. CDR3 sequence: CASSFFGDTGELFF. CDR3 DNA sequence: TGTGCCAGCAGCTTTTTTGGGGACACCGGGGAGCTGTTTTTT.

The chain carries TRBV13 and TRBJ2-7, with D possibly being TRBD1 (5 bases). CDR1 PRHDT and CDR2 FYEKMQ come from the germline V gene (reference sequence). V was cut by 5 bases and J by 6 bases, with 17 bases left in between. The CDR3 extends over 14 amino acids. The CDR3 region has the DNA TGTGCCAGCAGCCAGGGTAGAGCCGATGCCGAGCAGTACTTC. This encodes CASSQGRADAEQYF. The entire variable domain, with the rest obtained from reference TRBV13 and TRBJ2-7, is as follows: AAGVIQSPRHLIKEKRETATLKCYPIPRHDTVYWYQQGPGQDPQFLISFYEKMQSDKGSIPDRFSAQQFSDYHSELNMSSLELGDSALYFCASSQGRADAEQYFGPGTRLTVT.

The chain couples TRBV13 to TRBJ1-2, with 7 nucleotides matching TRBD1. Germline CDR1 reads PRHDT; CDR2 reads FYEKMQ (reference sequence). The V and J ends lost 4 bases and 7 bases, in that order; junction bases with no gene match: 3. CDR3 length: 12 residues. The CDR3 protein is CASSSQGGGYTF. The DNA for the CDR3 is TGTGCCAGCAGCTCTCAGGGGGGTGGCTACACCTTC.

The V call is TRBV5-6, the J call TRBJ2-7; 9 bases agree with TRBD2. This CDR3 is built from 15 residues. The germline gives CDR1 SGHDT, CDR2 YYEEEE. The junction had 8 bases not matched to a gene; V was cut back by 4 bases and J by 3 bases. The CDR3 spells CASSRGLAPGYEQYF. The CDR3 bases are TGTGCCAGCAGCCGCGGACTAGCGCCAGGCTACGAGCAGTACTTC.

This rearrangement joins TRBV5-4 to TRBJ2-2; tentatively, D is TRBD1 or TRBD2 (5 bases each). V shed 4 bases and J shed 6 bases, with 13 bases lying between them. CDR3 size: 14 residues. Germline V gene sequence: CDR1 SGHNT, CDR2 YYREEE (reference sequence). CDR3 residues: CASSIGEIAGELFF. The DNA of the CDR3 is TGTGCCAGCAGCATAGGGGAGATAGCCGGGGAGCTGTTTTTT.

This clone showed up just once. This could be a read error, since a much larger clone is one nucleotide away. The rearrangement joins TRBV19 to TRBJ2-2; TRBD2 agrees at 9 bases. The CDR3 consists of 14 residues. Unmatched junction bases numbered 0, after V lost 6 bases and J lost 1 base. In germline, CDR1 is LNHDA, CDR2 SQIVND (reference sequence). The CDR3 spells CASRTSGNTGELFF. CDR3 in DNA: TGTGCCAGTAGGACTAGCGGGAACACCGGGGAGCTGTTTTTT.

With regard to this clone: Other DNA sequences in this specimen translate into the identical CDR3. The chain links TRBV11-3 to TRBJ2-7; D tentatively reads TRBD1 or TRBD2 (5 bases each). Germline V lookup: CDR1 SGHNT, CDR2 YENEEA. The V and J ends lost 1 base and 0 bases respectively, with 7 bases between them. The CDR3 runs to 14 residues. The CDR3 loop reads CASSLAGSSYEQYF. CDR3 nucleotide sequence: TGTGCCAGCAGCTTAGCAGGGAGCTCCTACGAGCAGTACTTC.

The genes are TRBV7-9 and TRBJ2-3; TRBD2 agrees at 13 bases. This CDR3 spans 16 amino acids. Germline V gene sequence: CDR1 SEHNR, CDR2 FQNEAQ (reference sequence). Trimming at V came to 4 bases and at J to 5 bases, leaving 6 bases not matched to a gene. The CDR3 reads CASSSRLAGGIDTQYF. In nucleotides, the CDR3 is TGTGCCAGCAGCTCCCGACTAGCGGGGGGTATAGATACGCAGTATTTT.

The V gene is TRBV27, the J gene TRBJ2-7; 12 bases match TRBD1. Germline trimming cut 2 bases from V and 4 bases from J; bases unmatched to any gene: 3. This CDR3 region has 15 residues. The V gene's germline CDR1 is MNHEY and CDR2 SMNVEV (reference sequence). The CDR3 spells CASSLRGQGAYEQYF. In DNA form, the CDR3 reads TGTGCCAGCAGTTTAAGGGGACAGGGGGCTTACGAGCAGTACTTC.

The rearrangement joins TRBV19 to TRBJ2-2, with a tentative D call TRBD1 (5 bases). This CDR3 comprises 15 residues. V was trimmed by 0 bases and J by 8 bases, leaving 13 bases between them. Germline V lookup: CDR1 LNHDA, CDR2 SQIVND (reference sequence). The CDR3 region has the DNA TGTGCCAGTAGTATAGAAGTTGGACGGACAGGGGAGCTGTTTTTT. It translates to CASSIEVGRTGELFF. The full variable domain, rest sourced from reference TRBV19 and TRBJ2-2, is DGGITQSPKYLFRKEGQNVTLSCEQNLNHDAMYWYRQDPGQGLRLIYYSQIVNDFQKGDIAEGYSVSREKKESFPLTVTSAQKNPTAFYLCASSIEVGRTGELFFGEGSRLTVL.

The V call is TRBV5-6, the J call TRBJ2-5; D might be TRBD2 (6 bases). Germline CDR1 is SGHDT and CDR2 is YYEEEE. The length of the CDR3 is 13 residues. V lost 4 bases to trimming and J lost 4 bases, with 11 bases between them. This chain's CDR3 is CASSLGLPETQYF. The CDR3 nucleotides read TGTGCCAGCAGCCTGGGACTCCCAGAGACCCAGTACTTC.

The chain recombines TRBV28 with TRBJ2-7; unclear D gene. Germline CDR1 is MDHEN and CDR2 is SYDVKM. CDR3 length: 14 amino acids. Trimming removed 2 bases at V and 2 bases at J, with 10 bases between. The CDR3, as DNA: TGTGCCAGCAGTTTAATCGCGGTAGCCTACGAGCAGTACTTC. Its translation is CASSLIAVAYEQYF. The whole variable domain, filled in from reference TRBV28 and TRBJ2-7, reads DVKVTQSSRYLVKRTGEKVFLECVQDMDHENMFWYRQDPGLGLRLIYFSYDVKMKEKGDIPEGYSVSREKKERFSLILESASTNQTSMYLCASSLIAVAYEQYFGPGTRLTVT.

The chain is built from TRBV30 and TRBJ2-5; 12 bases map to TRBD2. The CDR3 has 17 residues. J gave up 4 bases and V 5 bases, and 14 bases lay outside the gene matches. Germline-derived CDR1 and CDR2 are GTSNPN and SVGIG (reference sequence). This CDR3 reads CAWRPLAGGPSGETQYF. CDR3 nucleotide sequence: TGTGCCTGGCGCCCTCTAGCGGGAGGGCCGTCGGGAGAGACCCAGTACTTC.

The genes are TRBV7-9 and TRBJ2-2; D is unclear. This CDR3 comprises 15 residues. V lost 5 bases, J lost 0 bases, and 10 bases lay in between. Per germline, CDR1 SEHNR and CDR2 FQNEAQ (reference sequence). The CDR3 reads CASSPQRTNTGELFF. The CDR3 DNA reads TGTGCCAGCAGCCCCCAGCGTACGAACACCGGGGAGCTGTTTTTT.

The chain joins TRBV5-1 to TRBJ1-6; D unresolved. The V gene lost 0 bases and the J gene lost 5 bases, with 9 bases spanning the gap. Germline values: CDR1 SGHRS, CDR2 YFSETQ. The CDR3 loop spans 15 amino acids. The CDR3 loop reads CASSLGAADNSPLHF. As DNA, the CDR3 is TGCGCCAGCAGCTTGGGGGCGGCCGATAATTCACCCCTCCACTTT. Full variable domain (outside the CDR3, taken from reference TRBV5-1 and TRBJ1-6): KAGVTQTPRYLIKTRGQQVTLSCSPISGHRSVSWYQQTPGQGLQFLFEYFSETQRNKGNFPGRFSGRQFSNSRSEMNVSTLELGDSALYLCASSLGAADNSPLHFGNGTRLTVT.

V is TRBV29-1 and J is TRBJ1-2; D is unresolved. This CDR3 is built from 11 residues. Germline CDR1 and CDR2: SQVTM and ANQGSEA. The germline V and J ends were trimmed by 8 bases and 3 bases, with 10 bases remaining between them. Written as DNA, the CDR3 is TGCAGCTACCAGGATTACTATGGCTACACCTTC. Translation gives CSYQDYYGYTF.

This chain links TRBV5-7 with TRBJ1-4; possibly TRBD1 for D (5 bases). TRBV5-7 is an open reading frame whose function is uncertain. CDR3 length: 14 amino acids. With 10 bases removed from V and 0 bases from J, the gap between germline ends came to 13 bases. The CDR3 spells CASPRGATNEKLFF. CDR3 bases: TGTGCCTCTCCGCGGGGGGCAACTAATGAAAAACTGTTTTTT.

Remarks on this clone: The same CDR3 arises from other DNA sequences in this sample as well. The chain joins TRBV6-1 to TRBJ1-4, with D perhaps TRBD1 (5 bases). Trimming shortened V by 6 bases and J by 1 base, and 9 bases separated the two germline ends. This CDR3 region has 14 residues. Germline assignment: CDR1 MNHNS and CDR2 SASEGT. The CDR3 DNA follows: TGTGCCAGCAGCGGCCAGGGAACTAATGAAAAACTGTTTTTT. Translating it yields CASSGQGTNEKLFF.

CDR3 region: CASRTGQGRGTTEAFF. As DNA, the CDR3 is TGTGCCAGCAGGACAGGACAGGGAAGGGGAACGACTGAAGCTTTCTTT. This chain joins TRBV6-4 and TRBJ1-1; 8 nucleotides agree with TRBD1. This CDR3 is 16 amino acids long. From germline, CDR1 is MRHNA and CDR2 SNTAGT. The V gene end was trimmed by 6 bases and the J gene end by 5 bases; junction bases not matched to a gene: 14.

Comment on this clone: A much bigger clone sits one base away, suggesting this may be a read error. This specimen includes other DNA sequences encoding the same CDR3. The chain carries TRBV19 and TRBJ1-4, with D uncertain. CDR3 length: 14 amino acids. The germline V gene has CDR1 LNHDA and CDR2 SQIVND (reference sequence). The CDR3 DNA reads as TGTGCCAGTAGTATAGATTCTCTGGCAGAAAAACTGTTTTTC. Its protein product is CASSIDSLAEKLFF.

The CDR3 here is CSVGQGRLYNEQFF. The CDR3, as DNA: TGCAGCGTTGGGCAGGGCCGACTCTACAATGAGCAGTTCTTC. The chain couples TRBV29-1 to TRBJ2-1, with D possibly matching TRBD1 (5 bases). Between the trimmed V and J ends, which lost 4 bases and 3 bases, there was a span of 13 bases. CDR3 size: 14 residues. Germline V CDR1 and CDR2: SQVTM, ANQGSEA.

The genes are TRBV5-1 and TRBJ2-3; no clear D gene. Trimming cost V 4 bases and J 0 bases, with 12 bases left between them. From germline, CDR1 is SGHRS and CDR2 YFSETQ. The CDR3 contains 15 residues. The CDR3 region has the DNA TGCGCCAGCAGCCGGACCTCATCTAGCACAGATACGCAGTATTTT. Translated: CASSRTSSSTDTQYF.

With regard to this clone: Other DNA sequences of this sample code for an identical CDR3. The chain joins TRBV30 to TRBJ1-2; the D gene is possibly TRBD1 (6 bases). The CDR3 consists of 12 residues. The V gene lost 2 bases and the J gene lost 2 bases, with 6 bases spanning the gap. Looked up from germline, CDR1 is GTSNPN and CDR2 is SVGIG (reference sequence). The CDR3 here is CAWSQGNYGYTF. The CDR3 region has the DNA TGTGCCTGGAGTCAGGGGAACTATGGCTACACCTTC. The full variable domain, with the rest looked up from reference TRBV30 and TRBJ1-2, is SQTIHQWPATLVQPVGSPLSLECTVEGTSNPNLYWYRQAAGRGLQLLFYSVGIGQISSEVPQNLSASRPQDRQFILSSKKLLLSDSGFYLCAWSQGNYGYTFGSGTRLTVV.

This clone was seen only once. V gene TRBV5-8 combines with J gene TRBJ1-6; possible D gene TRBD1, 6 bases. The V gene's germline CDR1 is SGHTS and CDR2 YDEGEE. This CDR3 is 14 amino acids long. V was pared by 0 bases and J by 10 bases, with 11 bases between. The CDR3 protein is CASSLGEQGSPLHF. In nucleotides, the CDR3 is TGTGCCAGCAGCTTGGGGGAACAGGGATCACCCCTCCACTTT.